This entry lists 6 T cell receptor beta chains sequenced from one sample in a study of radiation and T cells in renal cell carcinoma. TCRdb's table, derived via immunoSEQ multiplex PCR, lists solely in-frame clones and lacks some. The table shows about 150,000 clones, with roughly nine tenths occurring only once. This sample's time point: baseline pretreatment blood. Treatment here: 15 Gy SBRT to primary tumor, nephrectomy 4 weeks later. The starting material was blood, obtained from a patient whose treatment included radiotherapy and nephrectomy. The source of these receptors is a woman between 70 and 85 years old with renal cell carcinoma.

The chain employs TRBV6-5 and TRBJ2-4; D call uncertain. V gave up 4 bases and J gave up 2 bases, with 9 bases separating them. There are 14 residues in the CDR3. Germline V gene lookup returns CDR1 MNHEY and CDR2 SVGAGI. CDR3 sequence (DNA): TGTGCCAGCAGTTCGTTGGGGTCCAAAAACATTCAGTACTTC. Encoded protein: CASSSLGSKNIQYF.

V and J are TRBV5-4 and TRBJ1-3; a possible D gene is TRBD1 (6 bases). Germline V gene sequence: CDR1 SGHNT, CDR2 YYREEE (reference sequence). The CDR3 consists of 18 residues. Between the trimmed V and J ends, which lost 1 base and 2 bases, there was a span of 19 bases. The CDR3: CASSLNGYRVSAGNTIYF. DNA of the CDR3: TGTGCCAGCAGCTTGAATGGGTACAGGGTGTCAGCTGGAAACACCATATATTTT.

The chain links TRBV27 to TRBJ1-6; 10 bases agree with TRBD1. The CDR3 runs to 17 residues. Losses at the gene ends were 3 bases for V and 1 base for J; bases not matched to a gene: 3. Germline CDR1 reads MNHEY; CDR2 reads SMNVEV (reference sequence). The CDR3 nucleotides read TGTGCCAGCAGTTTTTGGACAGGGGGGTCCTATAATTCACCCCTCCACTTT. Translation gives CASSFWTGGSYNSPLHF.

The CDR3 is CAISDWGGGNTEAFF. The DNA for the CDR3 is TGTGCCATCAGTGACTGGGGAGGGGGCAACACTGAAGCTTTCTTT. The chain is built from TRBV10-3 and TRBJ1-1; 7 nucleotides agree with TRBD1. V lost 3 bases and J lost 2; bases outside the gene matches: 6. The germline V gene encodes CDR1 ENHRY and CDR2 SYGVKD. The CDR3 is 15 residues long.

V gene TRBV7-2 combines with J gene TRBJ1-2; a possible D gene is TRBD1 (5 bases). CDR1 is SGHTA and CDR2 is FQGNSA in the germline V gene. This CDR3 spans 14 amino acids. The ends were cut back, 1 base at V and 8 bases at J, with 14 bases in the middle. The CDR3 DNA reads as TGTGCCAGCAGCTTAGGGGGCAGTTCCCCAGGCTACACCTTC. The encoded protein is CASSLGGSSPGYTF. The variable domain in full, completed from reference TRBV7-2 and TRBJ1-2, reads GAGVSQSPSNKVTEKGKDVELRCDPISGHTALYWYRQSLGQGLEFLIYFQGNSAPDKSGLPSDRFSAERTGGSVSTLTIQRTQQEDSAVYLCASSLGGSSPGYTFGSGTRLTVV.

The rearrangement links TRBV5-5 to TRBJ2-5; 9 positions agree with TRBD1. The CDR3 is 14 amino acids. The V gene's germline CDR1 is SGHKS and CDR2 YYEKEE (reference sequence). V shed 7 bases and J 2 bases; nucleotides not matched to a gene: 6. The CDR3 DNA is TGTGCCAGCCGCGGACAGGGGTTTCAAGAGACCCAGTACTTC. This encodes CASRGQGFQETQYF.